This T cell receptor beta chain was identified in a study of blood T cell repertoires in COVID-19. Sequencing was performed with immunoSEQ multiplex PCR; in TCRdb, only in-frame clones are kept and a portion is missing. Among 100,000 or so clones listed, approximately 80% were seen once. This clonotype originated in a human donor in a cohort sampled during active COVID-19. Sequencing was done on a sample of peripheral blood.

DNA of the CDR3: TGTGCCAGCAGCGTAGCTCCCGGGGGAATGAACACTGAAGCTTTCTTT. As protein: CASSVAPGGMNTEAFF. The rearrangement uses TRBV9 and TRBJ1-1; tentative D call: TRBD1 (5 bases). Germline loops: CDR1 SGDLS, CDR2 YYNGEE. V shed 0 bases and J shed 0 bases, with 12 bases lying between them. CDR3 length: 16 residues.